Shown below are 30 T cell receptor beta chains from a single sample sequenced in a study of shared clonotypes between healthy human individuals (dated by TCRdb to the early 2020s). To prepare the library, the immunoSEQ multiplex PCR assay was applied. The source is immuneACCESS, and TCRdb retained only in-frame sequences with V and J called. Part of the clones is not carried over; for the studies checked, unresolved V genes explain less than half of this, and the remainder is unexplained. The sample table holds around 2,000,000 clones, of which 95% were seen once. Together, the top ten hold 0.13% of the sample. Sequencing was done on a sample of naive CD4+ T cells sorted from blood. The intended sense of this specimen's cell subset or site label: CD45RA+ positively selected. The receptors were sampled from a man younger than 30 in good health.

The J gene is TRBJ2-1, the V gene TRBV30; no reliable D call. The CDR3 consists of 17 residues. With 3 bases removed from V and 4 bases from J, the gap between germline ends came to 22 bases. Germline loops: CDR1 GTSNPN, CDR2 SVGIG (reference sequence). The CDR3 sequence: CAWSVTIRAVLYNEQFF. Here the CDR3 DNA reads TGTGCCTGGAGCGTCACGATCCGGGCAGTTTTATACAATGAGCAGTTCTTC.

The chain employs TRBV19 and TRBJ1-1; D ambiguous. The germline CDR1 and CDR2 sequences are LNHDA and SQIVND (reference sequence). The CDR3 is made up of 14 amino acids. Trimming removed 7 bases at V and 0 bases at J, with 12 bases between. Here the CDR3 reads CASKPGTLNTEAFF. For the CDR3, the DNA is TGTGCCAGTAAACCGGGCACTTTGAACACTGAAGCTTTCTTT. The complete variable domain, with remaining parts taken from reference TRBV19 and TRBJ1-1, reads DGGITQSPKYLFRKEGQNVTLSCEQNLNHDAMYWYRQDPGQGLRLIYYSQIVNDFQKGDIAEGYSVSREKKESFPLTVTSAQKNPTAFYLCASKPGTLNTEAFFGQGTRLTVV.

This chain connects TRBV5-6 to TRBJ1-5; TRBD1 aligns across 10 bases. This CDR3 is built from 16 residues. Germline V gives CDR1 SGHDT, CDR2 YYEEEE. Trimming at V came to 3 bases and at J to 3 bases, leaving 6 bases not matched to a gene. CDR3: CASSSRQGANNQPQHF. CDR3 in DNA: TGTGCCAGCAGCTCGCGACAGGGGGCGAACAATCAGCCCCAGCATTTT.

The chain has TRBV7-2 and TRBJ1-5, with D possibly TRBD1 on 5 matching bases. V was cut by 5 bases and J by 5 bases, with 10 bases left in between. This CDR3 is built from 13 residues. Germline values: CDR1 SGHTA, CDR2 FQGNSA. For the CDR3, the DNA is TGTGCCAGCAGCCTAGAACAGGATCAGCCCCAGCATTTT. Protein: CASSLEQDQPQHF.

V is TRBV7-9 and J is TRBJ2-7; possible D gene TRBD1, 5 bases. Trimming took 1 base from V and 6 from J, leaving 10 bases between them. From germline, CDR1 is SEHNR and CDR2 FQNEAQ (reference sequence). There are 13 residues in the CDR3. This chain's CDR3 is CASSLDRISEQYF. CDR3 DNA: TGTGCCAGCAGCTTAGACAGGATTTCCGAGCAGTACTTC. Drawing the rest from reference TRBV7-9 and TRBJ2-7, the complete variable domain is DTGVSQNPRHKITKRGQNVTFRCDPISEHNRLYWYRQTLGQGPEFLTYFQNEAQLEKSRLLSDRFSAERPKGSFSTLEIQRTEQGDSAMYLCASSLDRISEQYFGPGTRLTVT.

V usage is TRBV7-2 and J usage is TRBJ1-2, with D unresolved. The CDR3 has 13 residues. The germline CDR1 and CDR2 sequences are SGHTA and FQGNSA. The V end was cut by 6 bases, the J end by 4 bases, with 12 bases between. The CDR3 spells CASSSAGSYGYTF. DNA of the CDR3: TGTGCCAGCAGTTCAGCGGGGTCCTATGGCTACACCTTC.

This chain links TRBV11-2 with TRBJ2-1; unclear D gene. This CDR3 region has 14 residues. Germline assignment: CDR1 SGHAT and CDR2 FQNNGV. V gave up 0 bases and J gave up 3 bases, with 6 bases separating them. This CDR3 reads CASSLDHGYNEQFF. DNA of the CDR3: TGTGCCAGCAGCTTAGATCACGGCTACAATGAGCAGTTCTTC. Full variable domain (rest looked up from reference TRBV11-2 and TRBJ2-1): EAGVAQSPRYKIIEKRQSVAFWCNPISGHATLYWYQQILGQGPKLLIQFQNNGVVDDSQLPKDRFSAERLKGVDSTLKIQPAKLEDSAVYLCASSLDHGYNEQFFGPGTRLTVL.

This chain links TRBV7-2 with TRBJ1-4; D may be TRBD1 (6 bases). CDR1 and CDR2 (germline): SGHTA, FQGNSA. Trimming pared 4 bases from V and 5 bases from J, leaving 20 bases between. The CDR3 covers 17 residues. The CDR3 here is CASSSGPPRQENEKLFF. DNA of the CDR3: TGTGCCAGCAGCTCCGGTCCCCCAAGACAGGAGAATGAAAAACTGTTTTTT. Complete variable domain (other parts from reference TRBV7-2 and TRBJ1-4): GAGVSQSPSNKVTEKGKDVELRCDPISGHTALYWYRQSLGQGLEFLIYFQGNSAPDKSGLPSDRFSAERTGGSVSTLTIQRTQQEDSAVYLCASSSGPPRQENEKLFFGSGTQLSVL.

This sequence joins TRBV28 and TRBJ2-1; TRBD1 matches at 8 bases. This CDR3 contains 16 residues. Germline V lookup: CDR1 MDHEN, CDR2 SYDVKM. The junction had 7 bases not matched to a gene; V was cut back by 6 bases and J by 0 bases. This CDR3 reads CASSIPRGPSYNEQFF. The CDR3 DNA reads TGTGCCAGCAGCATTCCCAGGGGGCCCTCCTACAATGAGCAGTTCTTC.

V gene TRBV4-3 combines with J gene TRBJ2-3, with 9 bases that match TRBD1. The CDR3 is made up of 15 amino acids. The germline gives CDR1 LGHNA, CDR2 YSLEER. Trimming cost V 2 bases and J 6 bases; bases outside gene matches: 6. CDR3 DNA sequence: TGCGCCAGCAGCCAACCCCGGGGACAGGGCGATACGCAGTATTTT. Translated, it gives CASSQPRGQGDTQYF.

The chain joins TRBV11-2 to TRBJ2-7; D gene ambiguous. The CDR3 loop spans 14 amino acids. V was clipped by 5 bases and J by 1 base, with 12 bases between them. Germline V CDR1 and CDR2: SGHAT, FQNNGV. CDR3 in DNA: TGTGCCAGCAGCCCCAGTAATCCTTCCTACGAGCAGTACTTC. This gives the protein CASSPSNPSYEQYF.

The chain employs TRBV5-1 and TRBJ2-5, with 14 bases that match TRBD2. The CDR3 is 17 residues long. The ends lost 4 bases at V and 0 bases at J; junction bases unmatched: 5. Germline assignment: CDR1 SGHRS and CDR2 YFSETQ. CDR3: CASSQGLAGAYQETQYF. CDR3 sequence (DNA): TGCGCCAGCAGCCAGGGACTAGCGGGGGCCTACCAAGAGACCCAGTACTTC.

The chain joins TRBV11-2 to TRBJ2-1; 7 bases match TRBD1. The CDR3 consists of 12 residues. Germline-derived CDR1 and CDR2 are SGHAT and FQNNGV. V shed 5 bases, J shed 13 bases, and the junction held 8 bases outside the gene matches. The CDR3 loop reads CASSPGDSSQFF. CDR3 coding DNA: TGTGCCAGCAGCCCAGGGGACAGCTCCCAGTTCTTC.

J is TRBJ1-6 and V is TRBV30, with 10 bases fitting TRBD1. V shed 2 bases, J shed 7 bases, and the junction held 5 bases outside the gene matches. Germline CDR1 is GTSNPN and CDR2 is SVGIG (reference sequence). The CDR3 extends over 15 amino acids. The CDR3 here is CAWSFRDRGNSPLHF. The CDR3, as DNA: TGTGCCTGGAGTTTCCGGGACAGGGGCAATTCACCCCTCCACTTT. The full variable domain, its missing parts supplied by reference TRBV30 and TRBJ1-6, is SQTIHQWPATLVQPVGSPLSLECTVEGTSNPNLYWYRQAAGRGLQLLFYSVGIGQISSEVPQNLSASRPQDRQFILSSKKLLLSDSGFYLCAWSFRDRGNSPLHFGNGTRLTVT.

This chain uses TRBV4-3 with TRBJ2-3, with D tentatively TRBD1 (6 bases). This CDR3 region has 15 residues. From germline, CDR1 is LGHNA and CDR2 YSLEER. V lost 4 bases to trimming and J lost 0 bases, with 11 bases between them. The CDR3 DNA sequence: TGCGCCAGCAGCCGACAACAGGGCAGCACAGATACGCAGTATTTT. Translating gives CASSRQQGSTDTQYF.

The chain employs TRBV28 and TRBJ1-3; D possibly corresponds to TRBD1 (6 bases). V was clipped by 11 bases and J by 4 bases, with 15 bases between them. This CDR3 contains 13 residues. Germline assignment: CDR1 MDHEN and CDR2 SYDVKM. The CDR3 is CAGHGTSGNTIYF. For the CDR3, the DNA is TGTGCCGGCCACGGGACATCAGGAAACACCATATATTTT.

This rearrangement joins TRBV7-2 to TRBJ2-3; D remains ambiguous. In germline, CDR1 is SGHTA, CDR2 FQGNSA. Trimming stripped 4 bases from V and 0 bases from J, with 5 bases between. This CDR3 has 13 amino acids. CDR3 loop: CASSWRSTDTQYF. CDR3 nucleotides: TGTGCCAGCAGCTGGCGAAGCACAGATACGCAGTATTTT.

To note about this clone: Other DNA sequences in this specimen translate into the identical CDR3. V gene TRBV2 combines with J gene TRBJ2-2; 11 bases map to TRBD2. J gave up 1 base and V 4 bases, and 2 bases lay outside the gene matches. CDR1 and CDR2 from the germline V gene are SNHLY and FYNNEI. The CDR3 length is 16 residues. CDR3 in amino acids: CASSGGTSGNTGELFF. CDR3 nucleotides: TGTGCCAGCAGTGGTGGGACTAGCGGGAACACCGGGGAGCTGTTTTTT.

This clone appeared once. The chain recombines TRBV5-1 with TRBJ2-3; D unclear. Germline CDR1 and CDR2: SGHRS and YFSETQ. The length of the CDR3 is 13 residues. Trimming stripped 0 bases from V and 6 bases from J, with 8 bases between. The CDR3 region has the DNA TGCGCCAGCAGCTTGGCCTATGGGGATACGCAGTATTTT. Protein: CASSLAYGDTQYF.

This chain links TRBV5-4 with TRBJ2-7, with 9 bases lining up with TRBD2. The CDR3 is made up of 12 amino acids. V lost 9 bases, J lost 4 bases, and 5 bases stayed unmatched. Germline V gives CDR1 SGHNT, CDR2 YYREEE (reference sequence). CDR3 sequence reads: CANQTSGYEQYF. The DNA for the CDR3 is TGTGCCAACCAGACTAGCGGTTACGAGCAGTACTTC.

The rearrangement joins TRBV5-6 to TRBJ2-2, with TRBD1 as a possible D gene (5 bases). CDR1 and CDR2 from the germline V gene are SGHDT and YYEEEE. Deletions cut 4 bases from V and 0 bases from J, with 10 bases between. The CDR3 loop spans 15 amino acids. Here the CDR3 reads CASSPRTTNTGELFF. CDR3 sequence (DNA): TGTGCCAGCAGCCCAAGGACAACGAACACCGGGGAGCTGTTTTTT.

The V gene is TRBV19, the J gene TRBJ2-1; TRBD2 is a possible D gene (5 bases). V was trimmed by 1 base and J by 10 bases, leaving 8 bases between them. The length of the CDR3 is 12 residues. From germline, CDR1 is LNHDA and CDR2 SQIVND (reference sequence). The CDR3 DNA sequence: TGTGCCAGTAGTATAGTCGGCGGGGAGCAGTTCTTC. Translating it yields CASSIVGGEQFF.

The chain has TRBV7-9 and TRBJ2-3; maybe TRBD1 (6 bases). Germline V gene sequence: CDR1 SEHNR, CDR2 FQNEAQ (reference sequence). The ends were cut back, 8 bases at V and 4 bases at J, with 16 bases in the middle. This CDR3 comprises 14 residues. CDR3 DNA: TGTGCCAGCTCGCGTTCTGCAGGGGCAGATACGCAGTATTTT. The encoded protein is CASSRSAGADTQYF.

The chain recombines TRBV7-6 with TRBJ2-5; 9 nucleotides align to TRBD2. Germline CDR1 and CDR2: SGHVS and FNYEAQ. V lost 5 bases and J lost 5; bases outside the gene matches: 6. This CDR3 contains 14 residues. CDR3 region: CASSISGSDETQYF. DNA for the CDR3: TGTGCCAGCAGCATTAGCGGGAGTGACGAGACCCAGTACTTC.

The CDR3 region has the DNA TGTGCCAGTAGCGAGACAGAATCTGGAAACACCATATATTTT. This translates into CASSETESGNTIYF. The V gene is TRBV19, the J gene TRBJ1-3, with a tentative D call TRBD1 (5 bases). CDR1 and CDR2 from the germline V gene are LNHDA and SQIVND (reference sequence). V lost 6 bases and J lost 1, with 10 bases in between. The CDR3 totals 14 residues.

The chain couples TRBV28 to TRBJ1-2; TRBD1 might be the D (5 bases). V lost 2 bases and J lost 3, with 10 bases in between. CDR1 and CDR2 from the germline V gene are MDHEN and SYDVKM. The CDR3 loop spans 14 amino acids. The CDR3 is CASSLGAVDYGYTF. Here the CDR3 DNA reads TGTGCCAGCAGTTTAGGGGCGGTGGACTATGGCTACACCTTC.

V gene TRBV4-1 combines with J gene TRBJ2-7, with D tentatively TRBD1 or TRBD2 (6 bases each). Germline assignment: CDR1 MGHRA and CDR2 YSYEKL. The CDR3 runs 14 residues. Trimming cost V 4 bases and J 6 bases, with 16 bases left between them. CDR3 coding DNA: TGCGCCAGCAGCCGCAAAAGCCCGGGGGCCGAGCAGTACTTC. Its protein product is CASSRKSPGAEQYF.

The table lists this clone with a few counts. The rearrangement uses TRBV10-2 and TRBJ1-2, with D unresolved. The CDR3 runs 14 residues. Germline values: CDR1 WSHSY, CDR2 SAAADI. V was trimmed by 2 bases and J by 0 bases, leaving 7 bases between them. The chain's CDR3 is CASSEIASNYGYTF. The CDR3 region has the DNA TGCGCCAGCAGTGAGATAGCCTCTAACTATGGCTACACCTTC.

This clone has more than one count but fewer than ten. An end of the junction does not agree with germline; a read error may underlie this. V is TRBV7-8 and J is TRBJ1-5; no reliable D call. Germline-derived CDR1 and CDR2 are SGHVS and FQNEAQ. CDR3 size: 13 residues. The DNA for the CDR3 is TGTGCCAGCAGCGCTAACTTGGATCAGGCCCAGCATTTT. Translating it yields CASSANLDQAQHF.

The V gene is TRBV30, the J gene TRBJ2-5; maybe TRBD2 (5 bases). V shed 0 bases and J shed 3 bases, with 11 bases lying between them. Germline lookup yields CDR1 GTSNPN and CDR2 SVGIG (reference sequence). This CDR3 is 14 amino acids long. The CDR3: CAWSVAFGKETQYF. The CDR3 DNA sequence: TGTGCCTGGAGTGTGGCCTTCGGGAAAGAGACCCAGTACTTC.